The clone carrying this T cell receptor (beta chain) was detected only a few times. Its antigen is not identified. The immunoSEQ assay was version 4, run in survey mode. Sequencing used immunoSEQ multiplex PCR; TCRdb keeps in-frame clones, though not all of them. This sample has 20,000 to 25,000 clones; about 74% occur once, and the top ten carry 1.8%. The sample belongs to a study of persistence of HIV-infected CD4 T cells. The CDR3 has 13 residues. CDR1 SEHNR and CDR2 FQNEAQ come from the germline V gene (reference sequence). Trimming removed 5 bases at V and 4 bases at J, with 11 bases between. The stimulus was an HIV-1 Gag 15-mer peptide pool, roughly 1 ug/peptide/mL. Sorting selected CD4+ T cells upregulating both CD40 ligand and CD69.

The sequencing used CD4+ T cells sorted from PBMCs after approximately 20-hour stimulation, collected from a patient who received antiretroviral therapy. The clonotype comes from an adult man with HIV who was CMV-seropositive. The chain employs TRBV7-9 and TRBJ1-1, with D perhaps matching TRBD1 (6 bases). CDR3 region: CASSKTGSTEAFF. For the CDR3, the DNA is TGTGCCAGCAGCAAGACAGGAAGCACTGAAGCTTTCTTT. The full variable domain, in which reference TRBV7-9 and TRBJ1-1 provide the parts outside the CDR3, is DTGVSQNPRHKITKRGQNVTFRCDPISEHNRLYWYRQTLGQGPEFLTYFQNEAQLEKSRLLSDRFSAERPKGSFSTLEIQRTEQGDSAMYLCASSKTGSTEAFFGQGTRLTVV.